This T cell receptor beta chain was sequenced during a study of T cells in Graves' hyperthyroidism and ophthalmopathy. RNA transcripts gave rise to amplified TCR beta CDR3 regions. Researchers ran a first-round RT-PCR on the TCR CDR3 using the HTBI primer set. From the multiplex PCR reads, TCRdb called clonotypes with MiXCR, one entry per CDR3 protein. Here the sample spans approximately 640,000 distinct CDR3 sequences, around 15% being singletons. This clonotype was detected ten times or more. The V gene lost 1 base and the J gene lost 5 bases, with 9 bases spanning the gap. The length of the CDR3 is 13 residues. The germline V gene encodes CDR1 GTSNPN and CDR2 SVGIG (reference sequence). Exclusion of patients followed from uncontrolled infection, other autoimmune disease, pregnancy or lactation.

The specimen sequenced was blood. This TCR was recovered from a woman aged 25 to 45 with Graves' hyperthyroidism. The chain has TRBV30 and TRBJ2-1, with D possibly TRBD1 on 5 matching bases. The chain's CDR3 is CAWSDQGNNEQFF. The CDR3 DNA reads TGTGCCTGGAGTGATCAGGGAAACAATGAGCAGTTCTTC.